This T cell receptor (beta chain) was sequenced in a study of somatic mutations in cytotoxic T cells in rheumatoid arthritis. Findings and caveats of the study: Rheumatoid arthritis patients, but not healthy controls, exhibited increasing CD8+ clonality with age. Unknown were the antigen targets of the expanded CD8+ clones.

This clone was counted a single time. Its antigen is not known. The protocol was immunoSEQ multiplex PCR, while the TCRdb copy is restricted to in-frame clones and leaves out a portion. Of fewer than 25,000 clones in the sample, roughly 74% were seen once. The receptor was isolated from an adult with rheumatoid arthritis. Sequencing was performed on CD8+ T cells sorted from blood.

In DNA, the CDR3 is TGCGCCAGCAGCCAAGACACCAGACACACTGAAGCTTTCTTT. As protein: CASSQDTRHTEAFF. The J gene is TRBJ1-1, the V gene TRBV4-3; D ambiguous. V lost 0 bases and J lost 3, with 8 bases in between. The CDR3 covers 14 residues. In germline, CDR1 is LGHNA, CDR2 YSLEER.